Listed below are T cell receptor beta chains from one sample, sequenced in a study of response to subunit inactivated influenza vaccine. TCRdb recomputed calls from the RT-PCR reads with MiXCR, one row per CDR3 protein. The sample consists of some 500,000 distinct CDR3 sequences, over 10% of them appearing once. This sample comprised PBMCs from blood, obtained 40 to 50 days after vaccination. These receptors all come from a man aged 45-60 years who received an inactivated influenza vaccine. Each CDR3 is given with its conserved first and last residue. D genes are given only for firm matches. The listing skips clone size in some rows; elsewhere it reads once, few, many or a size class.

d_gene: TRBD1; j_gene: TRBJ2-1; v_gene: TRBV4-1; abundance: few; CDR3nt: TGCGCCAGCAGCCAAGATTTACAGGGGAGTAGGTTCTTC; CDR3aa: CASSQDLQGSRFF
d_gene: TRBD1; j_gene: TRBJ1-6; v_gene: TRBV3-1; abundance: .; CDR3nt: TGTGCCAGCAGCCCCCGGACAGGGGGAAGAGGTTCACCCCTCCACTTT; CDR3aa: CASSPRTGGRGSPLHF
d_gene: .; j_gene: TRBJ2-7; v_gene: TRBV7-8; abundance: many; CDR3nt: TGTGCCAGCAGCTTAGGTTCAGGCTACGAGCAGTACTTC; CDR3aa: CASSLGSGYEQYF
d_gene: TRBD1; j_gene: TRBJ2-3; v_gene: TRBV7-2; abundance: .; CDR3nt: TGTGCCAGCAGCAAGAGGACAGGGGGAAGCACAGATACGCAGTATTTT; CDR3aa: CASSKRTGGSTDTQYF
d_gene: TRBD2; j_gene: TRBJ2-3; v_gene: TRBV6-2/TRBV6-3; abundance: .; CDR3nt: TGTGCCAGCAGTTACGGTAGCGGGGGGGCGAGAACGCAGTATTTT; CDR3aa: CASSYGSGGARTQYF
d_gene: TRBD1; j_gene: TRBJ2-5; v_gene: TRBV5-6; abundance: .; CDR3nt: TGTGCCAGCAGCTTGAGGCAGGGGGCTGTAGAGACCCAGTACTTC; CDR3aa: CASSLRQGAVETQYF
d_gene: .; j_gene: TRBJ2-5; v_gene: TRBV5-1; abundance: many; CDR3nt: TGCGCCAGCAGCCCGGGGCGGGAGACCCAGTACTTC; CDR3aa: CASSPGRETQYF
d_gene: TRBD2; j_gene: TRBJ2-2; v_gene: TRBV20-1; abundance: many; CDR3nt: TGCAGTGCGCAAAGGACTAGCGGGATGTCGAACACCGGGGAGCTGTTTTTT; CDR3aa: CSAQRTSGMSNTGELFF
d_gene: .; j_gene: TRBJ2-5; v_gene: TRBV10-3; abundance: few; CDR3nt: TGTGCCATCAGTGGGACATCCCAAGAGACCCAGTACTTC; CDR3aa: CAISGTSQETQYF
d_gene: .; j_gene: TRBJ1-5; v_gene: TRBV7-2; abundance: few; CDR3nt: TGTGCCAGCAGCGCGACTCAAGGTCCCAATCAGCCCCAGCATTTT; CDR3aa: CASSATQGPNQPQHF
d_gene: .; j_gene: TRBJ1-6; v_gene: TRBV4-1; abundance: few; CDR3nt: TGCGCCAGCAGCCCCCCGGAAAGTGGGGTCCTCCACTTT; CDR3aa: CASSPPESGVLHF
d_gene: TRBD1; j_gene: TRBJ2-1; v_gene: TRBV20-1; abundance: many; CDR3nt: TGCAGTGCCGGACAGGGGGAAGGTATAGGGGAGCAGTTCTTC; CDR3aa: CSAGQGEGIGEQFF
d_gene: TRBD1; j_gene: TRBJ1-2; v_gene: TRBV10-3; abundance: few; CDR3nt: TGTGCCATCAGCGGGACAGGGGTCTACACCTTC; CDR3aa: CAISGTGVYTF
d_gene: .; j_gene: TRBJ1-2; v_gene: TRBV5-1; abundance: few; CDR3nt: TGCGCCAGCGGTTGGCAGCCGACTAACTATGGCTACACCTTC; CDR3aa: CASGWQPTNYGYTF
d_gene: TRBD1; j_gene: TRBJ2-1; v_gene: TRBV27; abundance: few; CDR3nt: TGTGCCAGCAGTGGACTGGTGGACAGGGGGCATTTCAATGAGCAGTTCTTC; CDR3aa: CASSGLVDRGHFNEQFF
d_gene: .; j_gene: TRBJ2-1; v_gene: TRBV6-2/TRBV6-3; abundance: .; CDR3nt: TGTGCCAGCAGCGCCACTGTGGGGTTAAACAATGAGCAGTTCTTC; CDR3aa: CASSATVGLNNEQFF
d_gene: .; j_gene: TRBJ1-3; v_gene: TRBV7-9; abundance: .; CDR3nt: TGTGCCAGCAGCTTAGGCTTGGCTGGAAACACCATATATTTT; CDR3aa: CASSLGLAGNTIYF
d_gene: TRBD2; j_gene: TRBJ2-7; v_gene: TRBV11-2; abundance: few; CDR3nt: TGTGCCAGCAGCACCTTCTCCCTCGCGGTAGCGGGAAAGGTTCACGAGCAGTACTTC; CDR3aa: CASSTFSLAVAGKVHEQYF
d_gene: .; j_gene: TRBJ2-6; v_gene: TRBV5-1; abundance: few; CDR3nt: TGCGCCAGCAGCTTGGCAGCAGGGGGGTTTGGGGCCAACGTCCTGACTTTC; CDR3aa: CASSLAAGGFGANVLTF
d_gene: .; j_gene: TRBJ2-7; v_gene: TRBV7-9; abundance: .; CDR3nt: TGTGCCAGCAGCCTACCGGGCCCCTACGAGCAGTACTTC; CDR3aa: CASSLPGPYEQYF
d_gene: .; j_gene: TRBJ2-1; v_gene: TRBV6-2/TRBV6-3; abundance: few; CDR3nt: TGTGCCAGCAGTTACCTCGAAAATGAGCAGTTCTTC; CDR3aa: CASSYLENEQFF
d_gene: .; j_gene: TRBJ1-1; v_gene: TRBV5-1; abundance: .; CDR3nt: TGCGCCAGCAGCTTGTTGGGGGCGGTGAACACTGAAGCTTTCTTT; CDR3aa: CASSLLGAVNTEAFF
d_gene: .; j_gene: TRBJ2-2; v_gene: TRBV12-3/TRBV12-4; abundance: many; CDR3nt: TGTGCCAGCAGTTTCGGCCTCACCGGGGAGCTGTTTTTT; CDR3aa: CASSFGLTGELFF
d_gene: TRBD2; j_gene: TRBJ2-7; v_gene: TRBV20-1; abundance: once; CDR3nt: TGCAGTGCTCCTTGGACTAGCGGAGACTACGAGCGGTACTTC; CDR3aa: CSAPWTSGDYERYF
d_gene: TRBD1; j_gene: TRBJ2-5; v_gene: TRBV3-1; abundance: few; CDR3nt: TGTGCCAGCAGCCAAGCGGGACAGTCCGGGGAGACCCAGTACTTC; CDR3aa: CASSQAGQSGETQYF
d_gene: .; j_gene: TRBJ1-4; v_gene: TRBV2; abundance: .; CDR3nt: TGTGCCAGCAGTGAGATTCGGGGTGAAAAACTGTTTTTT; CDR3aa: CASSEIRGEKLFF
d_gene: .; j_gene: TRBJ2-4; v_gene: TRBV6-5; abundance: .; CDR3nt: TGTGCCAGCAAGTTCGGGACGGGGTGGTTAGCCAAAAACATTCAGTACTTC; CDR3aa: CASKFGTGWLAKNIQYF
d_gene: .; j_gene: TRBJ2-7; v_gene: TRBV20-1; abundance: .; CDR3nt: TGCAGTGCTAGCACAGGGAGGTACGAGCAGTACTTC; CDR3aa: CSASTGRYEQYF
d_gene: .; j_gene: TRBJ1-2; v_gene: TRBV2; abundance: many; CDR3nt: TGTGCCAGCGGGCAGGAGCATTATGGCTACACCTTC; CDR3aa: CASGQEHYGYTF
d_gene: .; j_gene: TRBJ2-1; v_gene: TRBV24-1; abundance: few; CDR3nt: TGTGCCACCAGTGATTCCCGAGGGCAGTTCTTC; CDR3aa: CATSDSRGQFF
d_gene: .; j_gene: TRBJ2-5; v_gene: TRBV7-3; abundance: many; CDR3nt: TGTGCCAGCAGCTTAACGGGAGCGGCGCTAGAGACCCAGTACTTC; CDR3aa: CASSLTGAALETQYF
d_gene: .; j_gene: TRBJ1-4; v_gene: TRBV20-1; abundance: few; CDR3nt: TGCAGTGCTATCACCACAACTAATGAAAAACTGTTTTTT; CDR3aa: CSAITTTNEKLFF
d_gene: .; j_gene: TRBJ2-1; v_gene: TRBV20-1; abundance: few; CDR3nt: TGCAGTGCTAGAAGACCCGGGGGGCTGGGCGATGAGCAGTTCTTC; CDR3aa: CSARRPGGLGDEQFF
d_gene: .; j_gene: TRBJ2-4; v_gene: TRBV30; abundance: few; CDR3nt: TGTGCCTGGAGCCGACAGAAAAACATTCAGTACTTC; CDR3aa: CAWSRQKNIQYF
d_gene: .; j_gene: TRBJ2-2; v_gene: TRBV9; abundance: .; CDR3nt: TGTGCCACCACAGGGGGGGGCACCGGGGAGCTGTTTTTT; CDR3aa: CATTGGGTGELFF
d_gene: .; j_gene: TRBJ1-4; v_gene: TRBV15; abundance: .; CDR3nt: TGTGCCACCAGCAGAGCCGACAGTAGGGAAAAACTGTTTTTT; CDR3aa: CATSRADSREKLFF
d_gene: .; j_gene: TRBJ1-2; v_gene: TRBV7-2; abundance: many; CDR3nt: TGTGCCAGCACCGGACAAAACTATGGCTACACCTTC; CDR3aa: CASTGQNYGYTF
d_gene: .; j_gene: TRBJ2-7; v_gene: TRBV5-8; abundance: .; CDR3nt: TGTGCCAGCAGCTTAAGGGGACTGTCGGGCGAGCAGTACTTC; CDR3aa: CASSLRGLSGEQYF
d_gene: TRBD2; j_gene: TRBJ2-7; v_gene: TRBV14; abundance: .; CDR3nt: TGTGCCAGCCGGCGACTAGCGGGAGTTTCCGAGCAGTACTTC; CDR3aa: CASRRLAGVSEQYF
d_gene: .; j_gene: TRBJ1-4; v_gene: TRBV20-1; abundance: .; CDR3nt: TGCAGTGCTAGAGATCCTTCGAAAGAGGGAGATGAAAAACTGTTTTTT; CDR3aa: CSARDPSKEGDEKLFF
d_gene: TRBD2; j_gene: TRBJ2-2; v_gene: TRBV12-3/TRBV12-4; abundance: .; CDR3nt: TGTGCCAGCAGAATAGCGGGGGGGCGTACCGGGGAGCTGTTTTTT; CDR3aa: CASRIAGGRTGELFF
d_gene: .; j_gene: TRBJ2-5; v_gene: TRBV6-5; abundance: many; CDR3nt: TGTGCCAGCAGTTACCGAGGCCAAGAGACCCAGTACTTC; CDR3aa: CASSYRGQETQYF
d_gene: .; j_gene: TRBJ2-1; v_gene: TRBV11-2; abundance: .; CDR3nt: TGTGCCAGCAGCCGTTCGGGACTCCGAAATGAGCAGTTCTTC; CDR3aa: CASSRSGLRNEQFF
d_gene: .; j_gene: TRBJ1-5; v_gene: TRBV2; abundance: .; CDR3nt: TGTGCCAGCAGAGTACGGGGGAGCAATCAGCCCCAGCATTTT; CDR3aa: CASRVRGSNQPQHF
d_gene: .; j_gene: TRBJ1-1; v_gene: TRBV5-6; abundance: few; CDR3nt: TGTGCCAGCAGCTTGGTGGGGAGCACTGAAGCTTTCTTT; CDR3aa: CASSLVGSTEAFF